The source of this TCR beta chain is a study of cytomegalovirus exposure and HLA in healthy donors. Study information: Of all 400 or so donors who were genotyped, roughly 81% belonged to the Caucasian-associated ancestry cluster.

Trimming took 4 bases from V and 0 from J, leaving 13 bases between them. CDR1 and CDR2 (germline): SNHLY, FYNNEI. CDR3 length: 16 amino acids. Study-wide results and caveats: An observed cluster of highly shared sequence variants was recorded as a likely sequencing artifact. Apart from CMV serostatus, no immune exposure information was available. Several top significant clusters appeared, in a later analysis, to be linked to common viral pathogens.

This clone was seen only once. The antigen is unknown. With 60 Vbeta and 13 Jbeta primers, the PCR was carried out. Profiling relied on immunoSEQ multiplex PCR, and the TCRdb table lists in-frame clones only, not all of them. The sample consists of almost 95,000 clones, roughly 63% of them appearing once. Source material: PBMCs. V and J are TRBV2 and TRBJ1-5, with D tentatively TRBD1 (6 bases). This sequence was found in a man aged 45-60 years in good health and CMV-seronegative. CDR3 DNA: TGTGCCAGCAGTGCCGGGGGGGGCCATAGCAATCAGCCCCAGCATTTT. Amino acids: CASSAGGGHSNQPQHF.